This note documents a single TCR beta chain sequence. Its antigen is not yet known. No base qualities exist here, and no much larger clone lies one base off it. This sample stems from a study of T cell repertoires in cytomegalovirus infection (dated by TCRdb to about 2019). About the investigation overall: Peptide stimulations targeted recently identified HLA-C-restricted CMV epitopes, whose presentation resists viral immunomodulation, together with well-studied HLA-B-restricted epitopes. Donor HLA type was relevant to the analysis, because carriage of CMV infection together with the matching HLA type was indicated by public TCR beta signatures. The research as a whole found: In both this cohort and an independent roughly 350-donor cohort, the cumulative frequency of public TCR beta family members distinguished carriers of CMV infection plus the relevant HLA type. The ex vivo response was dominated by HLA-C-restricted CMV-specific TCR beta clonotypes, and the single most frequent clonotype in two of eight donors was supplied by these HLA-C-restricted clonotypes.

The treatment or condition label, read with the paper, signifies: in vitro stimulation with specific CMV peptide epitopes to enrich CMV-specific T cells. The CDR3 measures 14 amino acids from cysteine to phenylalanine. The entry retains the CDR3 DNA only, 42 bases that are in frame from base 1. V was cut back by 5 bases and J by 8 bases, leaving a gap of 18 bases between them. Sequences LNHDA (CDR1) and SQIVND (CDR2) are obtained from the germline V gene (reference sequence). These reads were obtained on an Illumina HiSeq 1500. The public sequencing data were trimmed at Q25 with fastp and processed into clonotypes with MiXCR by TCRdb, which kept only in-frame beta chains. Rows are combined by CDR3 protein, so each entry shows the most common genes and DNA. In this sample the table shows more than 300,000 distinct CDR3 sequences, just under 35% of which occur a single time. Of the sample, roughly 13% falls within the top ten clones.

Here the sequenced sample was cultured PBMCs, taken from culture after CMV antigen stimulation. The sequence joins TRBV19 to TRBJ1-2, with the D gene not clear enough to name. This TCR was sampled from a human donor in good health (CMV status not recorded). Some clones in this sample may be carry-over from other donors' samples. Here is the DNA: TGTGCCAGTAGTTCTGCACTGGGGATCTTCGGCTACACCTTC. It translates as CASSSALGIFGYTF.